A single sample is the source of the 21 T cell receptor beta chains below, sequenced in a study of cytomegalovirus exposure and HLA in healthy donors. Clones were read by immunoSEQ multiplex PCR, and TCRdb kept only the in-frame ones, dropping some. The table shows 100,000 to 130,000 clones, with roughly 88% occurring only once. The material sequenced was PBMCs. The source is a woman between 18 and 29 years old in good health and CMV-seronegative.

CDR3 bases: TGTGCCAGCAGTTGGTCAGGGTCGAGCGAGCAGTACTTC. This gives the protein CASSWSGSSEQYF. J is TRBJ2-7 and V is TRBV27; TRBD1 is a possible D gene (5 bases). V lost 4 bases, J lost 6 bases, and 13 bases lay in between. Germline V gene sequence: CDR1 MNHEY, CDR2 SMNVEV (reference sequence). There are 13 residues in the CDR3.

The chain couples TRBV4-1 to TRBJ2-1, with a tentative D call TRBD1 (6 bases). The CDR3 totals 14 residues. Trimming shortened V by 5 bases and J by 2 bases, and 10 bases separated the two germline ends. Germline CDR1 reads MGHRA; CDR2 reads YSYEKL. The CDR3 sequence is CASSYRDTYNEQFF. The DNA of the CDR3 is TGCGCCAGCAGCTACCGGGACACCTACAATGAGCAGTTCTTC.

This chain joins TRBV28 and TRBJ2-7, with 7 bases fitting TRBD1. Germline V gene lookup returns CDR1 MDHEN and CDR2 SYDVKM. J was trimmed by 1 base and V by 6 bases; bases with no gene match: 12. The CDR3 consists of 16 residues. DNA for the CDR3: TGTGCCAGCAGGAGATCGGTTGGGACAGCTTCCTACGAGCAGTACTTC. Residues: CASRRSVGTASYEQYF.

This clone was recorded once. This chain joins TRBV28 and TRBJ2-1; 7 bases align to TRBD2. This CDR3 comprises 15 residues. V shed 3 bases and J 4 bases; nucleotides not matched to a gene: 6. Per the germline V gene, CDR1 is MDHEN and CDR2 is SYDVKM. DNA for the CDR3: TGTGCCAGCAGTTTCCGCGGGGGACCATACAATGAGCAGTTCTTC. It specifies CASSFRGGPYNEQFF.

This clone occurred a few times. This rearrangement joins TRBV19 to TRBJ1-3; TRBD1 might be the D (5 bases). Looked up from germline, CDR1 is LNHDA and CDR2 is SQIVND (reference sequence). The V end lost 9 bases, the J end lost 0 bases, and 9 bases lay between the germline ends. CDR3 length: 13 residues. CDR3 region: CASTGTSGNTIYF. The CDR3 coding sequence is TGTGCCAGCACAGGAACCTCTGGAAACACCATATATTTT.

The chain is built from TRBV2 and TRBJ1-6; D might be TRBD1 (6 bases). Germline values: CDR1 SNHLY, CDR2 FYNNEI. The CDR3 contains 16 residues. V lost 6 bases and J 10 bases, leaving 22 bases between the germline ends. The CDR3 loop is CASSDLLRGRESPLHF. The CDR3 coding sequence is TGTGCCAGCAGCGATCTACTTAGGGGGAGAGAGTCACCCCTCCACTTT. The whole variable domain, remainder taken from reference TRBV2 and TRBJ1-6, is EPEVTQTPSHQVTQMGQEVILRCVPISNHLYFYWYRQILGQKVEFLVSFYNNEISEKSEIFDDQFSVERPDGSNFTLKIRSTKLEDSAMYFCASSDLLRGRESPLHFGNGTRLTVT.

V gene TRBV25-1 combines with J gene TRBJ2-7, with D tentatively TRBD1 (6 bases). Trimming removed 0 bases at V and 3 bases at J, with 21 bases between. The V gene's germline CDR1 is MGHDK and CDR2 SYGVNS. This CDR3 comprises 18 residues. The CDR3 loop reads CASSEYLMGQGLIYEQYF. The CDR3 DNA reads as TGTGCCAGCAGTGAATATCTCATGGGGCAGGGGTTGATCTACGAGCAGTACTTC.

J is TRBJ1-1 and V is TRBV29-1; 9 bases align to TRBD1. The CDR3 totals 12 residues. V was pared by 6 bases and J by 4 bases, with 3 bases of the junction left unmatched. CDR1 SQVTM and CDR2 ANQGSEA come from the germline V gene. Here the CDR3 DNA reads TGCAGCGTAGTGACAGGGGGCACTGAAGCTTTCTTT. This codes for CSVVTGGTEAFF.

This chain uses TRBV7-8 with TRBJ2-7, with 7 bases that match TRBD1. V shed 5 bases and J 2 bases; nucleotides not matched to a gene: 9. Germline V gene data show CDR1 as SGHVS and CDR2 as FQNEAQ. This CDR3 is 15 amino acids long. The CDR3 DNA reads TGTGCCAGCAGCACATCACAGGGGTTCCCCTACGAGCAGTACTTC. This gives the protein CASSTSQGFPYEQYF.

This clone was observed a handful of times. This rearrangement joins TRBV6-1 to TRBJ2-2, with 7 positions matching TRBD1. The ends lost 3 bases at V and 3 bases at J; junction bases unmatched: 1. The germline gives CDR1 MNHNS, CDR2 SASEGT. The CDR3 totals 14 residues. The CDR3 DNA sequence: TGTGCCAGCAGTGACCAGGGGGACACCGGGGAGCTGTTTTTT. This codes for CASSDQGDTGELFF.

The genes are TRBV28 and TRBJ1-5; TRBD1 might be the D (6 bases). Germline loops: CDR1 MDHEN, CDR2 SYDVKM. The V and J ends lost 5 bases and 0 bases respectively, with 11 bases between them. The CDR3 has 15 amino acids. CDR3 residues: CASSRGFSSNQPQHF. CDR3 sequence (DNA): TGTGCCAGCAGTAGGGGGTTTAGTAGCAATCAGCCCCAGCATTTT.

The chain uses TRBV28 and TRBJ1-5; 7 bases map to TRBD1. The CDR3 is 15 amino acids. Germline CDR1 MDHEN, CDR2 SYDVKM. Germline trimming cut 1 base from V and 4 bases from J; bases unmatched to any gene: 4. This CDR3 is CASSLSGQRNQPQHF. CDR3 bases: TGTGCCAGCAGTTTATCGGGACAGCGAAATCAGCCCCAGCATTTT.

The chain links TRBV5-1 to TRBJ2-2; 8 bases are a match to TRBD2. With V trimmed by 2 bases and J by 1 base, 7 bases remained unmatched. There are 17 residues in the CDR3. In germline, CDR1 is SGHRS, CDR2 YFSETQ. The CDR3 coding sequence is TGCGCCAGCAGCTTATCGTCAGCGGGGGTGAACACCGGGGAGCTGTTTTTT. The encoded protein is CASSLSSAGVNTGELFF.

The rearrangement uses TRBV7-9 and TRBJ1-5; TRBD1 agrees at 8 bases. The CDR3 is 17 amino acids. Germline V lookup: CDR1 SEHNR, CDR2 FQNEAQ (reference sequence). V was pared by 5 bases and J by 0 bases, with 9 bases of the junction left unmatched. The CDR3 loop is CASSPGQGLDSNQPQHF. In nucleotides, the CDR3 is TGTGCCAGCAGCCCTGGACAGGGCCTTGATAGCAATCAGCCCCAGCATTTT.

This clone was observed once. This chain links TRBV28 with TRBJ2-5; 8 bases are a match to TRBD1. The CDR3 spans 17 residues. Germline CDR1 MDHEN, CDR2 SYDVKM. The V gene end was trimmed by 5 bases and the J gene end by 5 bases; junction bases not matched to a gene: 16. The CDR3 DNA reads TGTGCCAGCAGTCCTTATTCTTCCGGGACAGGTCAGGAGACCCAGTACTTC. It is translated as CASSPYSSGTGQETQYF.

The chain employs TRBV5-6 and TRBJ1-1; TRBD1 is a possible D gene (6 bases). CDR1 and CDR2 from the germline V gene are SGHDT and YYEEEE. The V gene lost 0 bases and the J gene lost 0 bases, with 9 bases spanning the gap. The CDR3 covers 15 residues. The CDR3 region is CASSLDRAMNTEAFF. In DNA, the CDR3 is TGTGCCAGCAGCTTGGACAGGGCTATGAACACTGAAGCTTTCTTT.

The chain combines TRBV2 with TRBJ2-7; possible D gene TRBD2, 6 bases. Trimming removed 7 bases at V and 7 bases at J, with 8 bases between. The CDR3 runs 10 residues. The germline CDR1 and CDR2 sequences are SNHLY and FYNNEI. The chain's CDR3 is CASIGGEQYF. The CDR3 nucleotides are TGTGCCAGCATCGGGGGTGAGCAGTACTTC.

In this sample, this clone turned up once. The V call is TRBV2, the J call TRBJ1-1; no reliable D call. The CDR3 has 14 amino acids. Germline lookup yields CDR1 SNHLY and CDR2 FYNNEI. V was shortened by 2 bases and J by 1 base, with 8 bases between the two germline ends. The CDR3 region has the DNA TGTGCCAGCAGTGAAACGGGTCCGAACACTGAAGCTTTCTTT. Its translation: CASSETGPNTEAFF.

This sequence joins TRBV6-1 and TRBJ1-2, with TRBD1 as a possible D gene (6 bases). The ends were cut back, 8 bases at V and 2 bases at J, with 18 bases in the middle. The CDR3 is 15 amino acids. From germline, CDR1 is MNHNS and CDR2 SASEGT. The CDR3 DNA sequence: TGTGCCAGCGAGAGGGCGGGGGGCGAGAACTATGGCTACACCTTC. Translated: CASERAGGENYGYTF.

The chain recombines TRBV6-5 with TRBJ2-7; TRBD1 matches 9 bases. The germline gives CDR1 MNHEY, CDR2 SVGAGI. The CDR3 is 13 amino acids. The trim removed 10 bases at V and 5 bases at J, leaving 9 bases unmatched. The CDR3 DNA reads TGTGCCACCCGGTCAGGACAGGGGAACGAGCAGTACTTC. It codes for CATRSGQGNEQYF.

The chain has TRBV4-1 and TRBJ1-1; D not certain. The CDR3 covers 13 residues. Germline lookup yields CDR1 MGHRA and CDR2 YSYEKL. Trimming pared 4 bases from V and 11 bases from J, leaving 17 bases between. The CDR3 nucleotides read TGCGCCAGCAGCCCCACGGTTACCGATGTGGCTTTCTTT. This sequence encodes CASSPTVTDVAFF.